A single sample is the source of the 17 T cell receptor beta chains below, sequenced in a study of regulatory T cells in long-lasting Graves disease. Arm-PCR of CDR3 regions and iRepertoire HTBI primers were used to build TCR beta libraries. TCRdb analysed the multiplex PCR reads with MiXCR anew, one entry per CDR3 protein. Counted here are fewer than 400,000 distinct CDR3 sequences, around 20% occurring once; the ten biggest clones make up about a fifth. Time point denoted: persistent/refractory GD, antithyroid drugs over 5 years with positive TRAb. RNA extracted from PBMCs served as the sequencing template. The source was peripheral blood mononuclear cells (PBMCs), collected when the disease was refractory, from a patient treated with antithyroid drugs. The origin of the receptors is a female donor with Graves disease.

At least ten counts were recorded for this clonotype. The rearrangement links TRBV28 to TRBJ2-4; D perhaps matches TRBD2 (6 bases). Germline V CDR1 and CDR2: MDHEN, SYDVKM. The V gene lost 6 bases and the J gene lost 3 bases, with 12 bases spanning the gap. The length of the CDR3 is 14 residues. In DNA form, the CDR3 reads TGTGCCAGCAGACACGGCGGGGTCAAAAACATTCAGTACTTC. Translating it yields CASRHGGVKNIQYF.

The rearrangement links TRBV6-1 to TRBJ2-1, with no clear D. Trimming pared 6 bases from V and 2 bases from J, leaving 5 bases between. Germline assignment: CDR1 MNHNS and CDR2 SASEGT. The CDR3 runs 12 residues. CDR3 DNA sequence: TGTGCCAGCAGGACAACCTACAATGAGCAGTTCTTC. It is translated as CASRTTYNEQFF.

The rearrangement links TRBV19 to TRBJ1-5, with no clear D. CDR1 is LNHDA and CDR2 is SQIVND in the germline V gene (reference sequence). CDR3 length: 15 amino acids. The V and J ends lost 8 bases and 0 bases respectively, with 14 bases between them. CDR3 in amino acids: CASGHLGPSNQPQHF. The DNA of the CDR3 is TGTGCCAGTGGTCACCTAGGCCCTAGCAATCAGCCCCAGCATTTT.

This clonotype was observed at least ten times. The CDR3 coding sequence is TGCAGCGTTGCGGACAGGGGGAACACTGAAGCTTTCTTT. This sequence encodes CSVADRGNTEAFF. The chain is built from TRBV29-1 and TRBJ1-1; 9 bases fit TRBD1. CDR1 and CDR2 from the germline V gene are SQVTM and ANQGSEA. The CDR3 is 13 amino acids. With 4 bases clipped from V and 1 base from J, the junction kept 1 base outside the gene matches.

This clonotype was counted at least ten times. The chain has TRBV2 and TRBJ1-2, with D unresolved. The germline V gene has CDR1 SNHLY and CDR2 FYNNEI. The CDR3 is 18 amino acids. The germline V and J ends were trimmed by 2 bases and 2 bases, with 21 bases remaining between them. DNA of the CDR3: TGTGCCAGCAGTGAATCGGTCAGCCATACAGTCTTGAACTATGGCTACACCTTC. Translating gives CASSESVSHTVLNYGYTF.

The rearrangement links TRBV19 to TRBJ1-3; D uncertain. Germline values: CDR1 LNHDA, CDR2 SQIVND (reference sequence). The V end lost 7 bases, the J end lost 1 base, and 17 bases lay between the germline ends. The CDR3 is 16 residues long. CDR3 in amino acids: CASNGREIPSGNTIYF. In DNA, the CDR3 is TGTGCCAGTAACGGCCGGGAGATACCGTCTGGAAACACCATATATTTT. Full variable domain (rest looked up from reference TRBV19 and TRBJ1-3): DGGITQSPKYLFRKEGQNVTLSCEQNLNHDAMYWYRQDPGQGLRLIYYSQIVNDFQKGDIAEGYSVSREKKESFPLTVTSAQKNPTAFYLCASNGREIPSGNTIYFGEGSWLTVV.

This clonotype was seen many times. The chain is built from TRBV2 and TRBJ2-1; D gene ambiguous. The ends were cut back, 4 bases at V and 7 bases at J, with 11 bases in the middle. The CDR3 totals 13 residues. From germline, CDR1 is SNHLY and CDR2 FYNNEI. The CDR3 nucleotides read TGTGCCAGCAGTGTGTGGGCCTTTAATGAGCAGTTCTTC. It yields the protein CASSVWAFNEQFF.

The chain recombines TRBV30 with TRBJ2-7, with D unclear. Per germline, CDR1 GTSNPN and CDR2 SVGIG (reference sequence). V dropped 3 bases and J dropped 0 bases, with 9 bases sitting between them. The CDR3 extends over 13 amino acids. The CDR3 here is CAWRQLGSYEQYF. CDR3 nucleotides: TGTGCCTGGAGACAGTTAGGCTCCTACGAGCAGTACTTC.

The gene calls are TRBV12-3 or TRBV12-4 and TRBJ2-3, with TRBD1 matching 8 bases. After removal of 8 bases from V and 2 bases from J, the junction contained 6 bases not matched to a gene. This CDR3 has 14 residues. The CDR3 loop reads CASHRGSLTDTQYF. DNA for the CDR3: TGTGCCAGCCACAGGGGGAGCCTCACAGATACGCAGTATTTT.

Comments on this clonotype: Germline is not matched at one junction end, which may reflect a read error. V gene TRBV12-3 or TRBV12-4 combines with J gene TRBJ2-3; TRBD2 is a possible D gene (6 bases). The CDR3 is made up of 15 amino acids. DNA for the CDR3: TGTGACAGCAGTTCCCGGACTAAAATCACAGATACGCAGTATTTT. Protein product: CDSSSRTKITDTQYF.

This clonotype has ten or more counts. This chain uses TRBV6-1 with TRBJ1-1; D gene unclear. V was shortened by 6 bases and J by 5 bases, with 19 bases between the two germline ends. The CDR3 has 15 amino acids. Looked up from germline, CDR1 is MNHNS and CDR2 is SASEGT. The DNA of the CDR3 is TGTGCCAGCAGGCGCGGTTCGGGCGGACGGACTGAAGCTTTCTTT. Residues: CASRRGSGGRTEAFF.

The sample holds many counts of this clonotype. The gene calls are TRBV28 and TRBJ2-5; D gene unclear. In germline, CDR1 is MDHEN, CDR2 SYDVKM. This CDR3 has 11 residues. The V and J ends lost 7 bases and 5 bases respectively, with 8 bases between them. DNA for the CDR3: TGTGCCAGCAATGGGATGGAGACCCAGTACTTC. This sequence encodes CASNGMETQYF.

The table lists this clonotype with many counts. The chain combines TRBV7-8 with TRBJ2-4; 7 bases fit TRBD2. The V gene's germline CDR1 is SGHVS and CDR2 FQNEAQ. CDR3 size: 18 residues. The V gene end was trimmed by 5 bases and the J gene end by 1 base; junction bases not matched to a gene: 14. The CDR3 nucleotides read TGTGCCAGCAGCCAACTAGCGCGAGAAATTCTGGCCAAAAACATTCAGTACTTC. It specifies CASSQLAREILAKNIQYF.

This chain connects TRBV7-8 to TRBJ2-2; weak D call: TRBD2 (6 bases). This CDR3 contains 16 residues. CDR1 and CDR2 (germline): SGHVS, FQNEAQ. Trimming left V 5 bases short and J 6 bases short, with 19 bases between. Written as DNA, the CDR3 is TGTGCCAGCAGCGGCGGGACTTTGGTATTTTCCGGGGAGCTGTTTTTT. As protein: CASSGGTLVFSGELFF.

This clonotype was detected ten times or more. The chain has TRBV11-2 and TRBJ2-7; weak D call: TRBD2 (5 bases). V was pared by 5 bases and J by 4 bases, with 12 bases between. The CDR3 extends over 13 amino acids. In germline, CDR1 is SGHAT, CDR2 FQNNGV. Written as DNA, the CDR3 is TGTGCCAGCAGCATACTAGTTCTGTACGAGCAGTACTTC. Its translation: CASSILVLYEQYF.

The CDR3: CASSPGPLGYGYTF. The CDR3 region has the DNA TGTGCCAGCAGCCCAGGACCGTTGGGCTATGGCTACACCTTC. The V call is TRBV3-1, the J call TRBJ1-2, with unresolved D. The CDR3 loop spans 14 amino acids. Trimming took 4 bases from V and 4 from J, leaving 13 bases between them. Germline loops: CDR1 LGHDT, CDR2 YNNKEL (reference sequence).

This clonotype has only a few counts. The chain employs TRBV10-3 and TRBJ2-2, with TRBD2 identical over 7 bases. Germline V gene data show CDR1 as ENHRY and CDR2 as SYGVKD. This CDR3 has 13 amino acids. Germline trimming cut 4 bases from V and 4 bases from J; bases unmatched to any gene: 0. Written as DNA, the CDR3 is TGTGCCATCAGTGTAGCGGGCACCGGGGAGCTGTTTTTT. Translation gives CAISVAGTGELFF.